This TCR beta chain was identified during a study of blood T cell repertoires in COVID-19. Turning to the study itself: T cells, B-cell-depleted T cells, or PBMCs supplied cDNA or gDNA.

This CDR3 is 18 amino acids long. V shed 0 bases and J 7 bases; nucleotides not matched to a gene: 13. Germline CDR1 is ENHRY and CDR2 is SYGVKD. In the source study's methods: Reference gene primer amplification gave estimated nucleated cell counts. Libraries were prepared by immunoSEQ multiplex PCR; TCRdb keeps only in-frame clonotypes and omits some of them. The V and J calls and the clone size are those of that table, but D and trimming were determined from the DNA. Among 200,000 to 300,000 clones, 88% were seen once, and the ten largest hold around 0.7%. The sample holds many counts of this clone.

This clonotype originated in a human donor in a cohort sampled during active COVID-19. The specimen was peripheral blood. The chain joins TRBV10-3 to TRBJ2-7, with TRBD1 identical over 12 bases. CDR3 loop: CAISESKVLRDRGLEQYF. CDR3 DNA: TGTGCCATCAGTGAGTCGAAGGTCCTCCGGGACAGGGGGCTTGAGCAGTACTTC.